Each of the 4 T cell receptor beta chains below was sequenced from the same sample in a study of memory CD4+ T cells and cytomegalovirus serostatus. The protocol was immunoSEQ multiplex PCR, while the TCRdb copy is restricted to in-frame clones and leaves out a portion. In the table there are roughly 60,000 clones, roughly 80% of which are singletons. The sort gate was single viable CD3+CD4+CD8-CD45RO+ cells for memory CD4+ T cells. Material for sequencing was memory CD4+ T cells from blood. The receptors were gathered from an adult in good health and CMV-seronegative.

The chain uses TRBV27 and TRBJ1-2; TRBD1 matches at 9 bases. The CDR3 totals 16 residues. Germline V gives CDR1 MNHEY, CDR2 SMNVEV (reference sequence). The V gene end was trimmed by 5 bases and the J gene end by 4 bases; junction bases not matched to a gene: 11. The chain's CDR3 is CASSPTGTGLIYGYTF. The DNA for the CDR3 is TGTGCCAGCAGTCCCACCGGGACAGGGTTGATCTATGGCTACACCTTC.

The genes are TRBV11-2 and TRBJ1-4; the D is unclear. CDR3 length: 18 residues. Germline V gene lookup returns CDR1 SGHAT and CDR2 FQNNGV. V lost 3 bases and J 0 bases, leaving 17 bases between the germline ends. CDR3 DNA: TGTGCCAGCAGCTTCGGTTCAGTGCTTGTAGCAACTAATGAAAAACTGTTTTTT. Translated: CASSFGSVLVATNEKLFF.

The rearrangement joins TRBV7-8 to TRBJ2-3; D is ambiguous. The germline V gene encodes CDR1 SGHVS and CDR2 FQNEAQ. CDR3 length: 13 residues. V dropped 4 bases and J dropped 5 bases, with 10 bases sitting between them. The CDR3 reads CASSSQAQDTQYF. The CDR3 bases are TGTGCCAGCAGCTCCCAAGCACAAGATACGCAGTATTTT.

This clone was detected once. V gene TRBV9 combines with J gene TRBJ2-5; 7 positions match TRBD2. Germline V gene lookup returns CDR1 SGDLS and CDR2 YYNGEE. V shed 4 bases and J 5 bases; nucleotides not matched to a gene: 5. The CDR3 length is 13 residues. The CDR3 coding sequence is TGTGCCAGCAGCCTAGGACTAGGCGAGACCCAGTACTTC. This encodes CASSLGLGETQYF.